Listed below are T cell receptor beta chains from one sample, sequenced in a study of response to subunit inactivated influenza vaccine. TCRdb reprocessed the RT-PCR reads via MiXCR and lists one record per CDR3 protein. The sample includes hundreds of thousands of distinct CDR3 sequences, 15% to 18% of them seen just once. Specimen: PBMCs from blood, collected 11 to 12 days after vaccination. The receptors here all came from a man between 50 and 59 years old who received an inactivated influenza vaccine. The conserved cysteine and the conserved F or W are not part of the CDR3 here. Fields, in order: J gene, V gene, CDR3 protein.

>TRBJ2-1|TRBV27
ASSLIANYNEQF
>TRBJ2-7|TRBV11-1
ASSNPGFYEQY
>TRBJ1-4|TRBV7-9
ASTYGQGAEKLF
>TRBJ2-3|TRBV9
ASSARGGGRIGTDTQY
>TRBJ2-6|TRBV5-6
ASSSGAFSGANVLT
>TRBJ1-6|TRBV28
ASSSSPGQQWIPLH
>TRBJ2-1|TRBV29-1
SVVGLAGDGPYNEQF
>TRBJ1-5|TRBV6-2/TRBV6-3
ASNPPYSNQPQH
>TRBJ1-3|TRBV18
AVGEGGNTIY
>TRBJ2-7|TRBV20-1
SARLAEPYEQY
>TRBJ1-4|TRBV28
ASSLGDSRRKLF
>TRBJ2-1|TRBV28
ASSTFWAGLAYNEQF
>TRBJ2-1|TRBV6-6
ASSNTRVSEQF
>TRBJ2-1|TRBV4-1
ASSQAGLSTMEQF
>TRBJ1-1|TRBV5-1
ASSSTGTGEYFRTEAF
>TRBJ1-5|TRBV7-9
ASSLEGLGQPQH
>TRBJ2-7|TRBV24-1
ATSENRGRVDEQY
>TRBJ1-5|TRBV20-1
SASAPNSNQPQH
>TRBJ2-3|TRBV14
ASSRGPFATDTQY
>TRBJ1-1|TRBV28
ASRQRGRVTEAF
>TRBJ1-1|TRBV20-1
SAQSPSGGTEAF
>TRBJ2-3|TRBV2
ASSEALVGTGESDTQY
>TRBJ1-5|TRBV6-2/TRBV6-3
ASSSQGARDQPQH
>TRBJ2-3|TRBV9
ASSARDYTSTDTQY
>TRBJ2-1|TRBV28
ASSYSGRADNEQF
>TRBJ1-5|TRBV29-1
SVSGTGGRQPQH
>TRBJ2-5|TRBV7-2
ASSLGTGDLPQETQY
>TRBJ2-7|TRBV29-1
SVEGTRQAGEQY
>TRBJ1-1|TRBV6-4
ASSEYKDTEAF
>TRBJ1-4|TRBV4-2
ASSQDGNNEKLF
>TRBJ2-7|TRBV4-3
ASSQEPAARTYEQY
>TRBJ2-7|TRBV10-2
ASSELAATSYEQY
>TRBJ2-2|TRBV24-1
ATSGETGELF
>TRBJ2-7|TRBV4-2
ASSQDLETGGREQY
>TRBJ2-1|TRBV7-6
ASSAGGPYNEQF
>TRBJ2-7|TRBV7-3
ASSQDSLSSYEQY
>TRBJ2-1|TRBV9
ASSVAGNGHNEQF
>TRBJ2-3|TRBV14
ASSQDVWTPGDVQY
>TRBJ2-3|TRBV10-3
AISQGQADLTDTQY
>TRBJ1-6|TRBV12-3/TRBV12-4
ASSRFPGGENSPLH
>TRBJ2-3|TRBV7-8
ASSLEQASSTDTQY